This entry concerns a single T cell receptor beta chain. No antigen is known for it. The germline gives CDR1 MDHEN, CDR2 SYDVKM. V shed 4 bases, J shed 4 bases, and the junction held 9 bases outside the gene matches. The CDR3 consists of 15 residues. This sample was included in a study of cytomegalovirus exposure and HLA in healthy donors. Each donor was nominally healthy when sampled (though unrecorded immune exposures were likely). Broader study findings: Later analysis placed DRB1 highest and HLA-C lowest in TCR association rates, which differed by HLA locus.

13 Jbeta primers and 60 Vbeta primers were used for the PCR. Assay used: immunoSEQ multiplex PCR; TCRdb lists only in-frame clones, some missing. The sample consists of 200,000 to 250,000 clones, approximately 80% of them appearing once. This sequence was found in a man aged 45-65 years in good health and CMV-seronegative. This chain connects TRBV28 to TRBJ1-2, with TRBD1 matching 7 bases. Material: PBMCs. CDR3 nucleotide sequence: TGTGCCAGCAGTTATGCCGACAGGGTTGGCTATGGCTACACCTTC. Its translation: CASSYADRVGYGYTF.